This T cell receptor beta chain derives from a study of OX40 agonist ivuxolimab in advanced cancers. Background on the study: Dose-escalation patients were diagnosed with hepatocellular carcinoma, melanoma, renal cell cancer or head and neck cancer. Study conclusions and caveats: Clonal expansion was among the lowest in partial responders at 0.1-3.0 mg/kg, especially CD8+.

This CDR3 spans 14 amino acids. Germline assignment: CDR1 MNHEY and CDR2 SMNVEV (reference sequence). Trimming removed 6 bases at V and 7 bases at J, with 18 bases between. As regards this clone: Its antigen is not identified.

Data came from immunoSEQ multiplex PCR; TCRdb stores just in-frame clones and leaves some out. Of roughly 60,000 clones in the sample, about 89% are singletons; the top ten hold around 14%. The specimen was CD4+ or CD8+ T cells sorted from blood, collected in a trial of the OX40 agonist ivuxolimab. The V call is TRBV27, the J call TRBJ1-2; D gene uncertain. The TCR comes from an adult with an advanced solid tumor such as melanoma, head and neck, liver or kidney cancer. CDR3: CASSRNTESRGYTF. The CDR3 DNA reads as TGTGCCAGCAGCAGAAATACAGAATCTCGTGGCTACACCTTC.